Listed here is a single TCR beta chain. Its antigen is not yet known. Qualities for individual bases were not recorded, and no much larger clone is one base off. This entry belongs to a study of OX40 agonist ivuxolimab in advanced cancers. Regarding the complete study: Ivuxolimab was an agonistic, fully human IgG2 monoclonal antibody directed against OX40 (CD134), a costimulatory receptor. Intravenous ivuxolimab was administered to patients every 2 weeks at six dose levels: 0.01, 0.1, 0.3, 1.5, 3 and 10 mg/kg. Of the roughly 54 patients in dose escalation, about 20 had hepatocellular carcinoma, about 15 had melanoma, 9 had renal cell carcinoma and 9 had head and neck cancer. A male proportion of 75% to 85% and a mean age of approximately 60 years, ranging from 23 to 79, were recorded for the dose-escalation cohort. Patients were allowed to have had prior anti-PD-1, anti-PD-L1 or anti-CTLA-4 therapy, and 40% of the dose-escalation patients had been treated with checkpoint inhibitors. Three dose-escalation patients achieved partial responses, one with hepatocellular carcinoma and two with cutaneous melanoma. The purpose of peripheral TCRbeta sequencing was to test whether ivuxolimab changed TCR sequence diversity and led to clonal T-cell expansion. The paper reports the monotherapy dose-escalation portion (N ≈ 52 patients) of the phase I ivuxolimab trial.

To sequence the TCRbeta CDR3 region, genomic DNA was isolated from the sorted cells. The immunoSEQ Assay was used for sequencing of TCRbeta CDR3 regions. The clones in this table, taken by TCRdb from immuneACCESS, are in-frame only. Not every clone is retained; where verified, under half of the shortfall comes from an unresolved V gene, and the cause of the rest is unknown. This sample gives 83,000 or so clones in total; 65% to 90% of them show up just once. The leading ten clones occupy 1.5% to 2% of the sample. Study-wide conclusions, independent of this receptor: The antigen specificity of the clonally expanded peripheral T cells was not determined. At doses of 0.1 to 3.0 mg/kg, clonal expansion of both CD4+ and CD8+ T cells in blood was seen between baseline and week 6. In the 0.1-3.0 mg/kg groups, partial responders had among the lowest normalized peripheral clonal expansion, particularly in CD8+ T cells. After ivuxolimab, CD8+ T cells had more expanded clones than CD4+ T cells on average. Low levels of normalized T-cell clonal expansion were also shown by some nonresponding patients.

The trial excluded patients who had a history of autoimmune disease or were on systemic immunosuppression. Peripheral blood for TCR sequencing was collected from all dose cohorts at baseline, on cycle 4 day 1, and on cycle 7 day 1. Samples came from an open-label, multicenter, first-in-human phase I dose-escalation trial of ivuxolimab. The trial enrolled adults with locally advanced or metastatic head and neck squamous cell, hepatocellular, melanoma or renal cell carcinoma. CD4+ and CD8+ T cells were sorted separately from peripheral blood before TCR sequencing. Via the germline V gene, CDR1 is MDHEN and CDR2 SYDVKM. The trim is 11 bases for V and 3 bases for J, with a gap of 17 bases between the germline ends. Inclusive of the bounding cysteine and phenylalanine, the CDR3 is 13 residues long. Kept here is only the CDR3 DNA, which spans 39 bases and is read in frame from base 1.

The material was CD4+ or CD8+ T cells sorted from blood, obtained in a trial of the OX40 agonist ivuxolimab. Recombination connected TRBV28 to TRBJ2-7, and the D gene may be TRBD1, 6 bases matching. The source is an adult with an advanced solid tumor such as melanoma, head and neck, liver or kidney cancer. The CDR3 reads as follows: CASSPTGNYEQYF. The nucleotide sequence is TGTGCCTCCTCGCCTACAGGGAACTACGAGCAGTACTTC. With all but the CDR3 taken from the reference TRBV28 and TRBJ2-7 genes, the full variable domain is: DVKVTQSSRYLVKRTGEKVFLECVQDMDHENMFWYRQDPGLGLRLIYFSYDVKMKEKGDIPEGYSVSREKKERFSLILESASTNQTSMYLCASSPTGNYEQYFGPGTRLTVT.